This T cell receptor beta chain was identified in a study of T-cell reconstitution after alpha-beta-depleted transplantation in children. Construction of the TCRbeta library involved unique molecular identifiers. TCRdb reprocessed the PCR reads with MiXCR, giving one entry per CDR3 protein. The table shows around 450,000 distinct CDR3 sequences, with about 45% occurring only once. As regards this clonotype: The antigen is unknown.

Study conclusions and caveats: Newly produced T cells mostly provided counts and TCRbeta diversity after one year, as hyperexpanded clones declined. Some patients' high day-60 TCRbeta diversity was traced to surviving recipient T cells and thymic progenitors.

The CDR3 length is 13 residues. Germline V CDR1 and CDR2: DFQATT, SNEGSKA (reference sequence). V shed 1 base and J shed 4 bases, with 8 bases lying between them. Here the sequenced sample was PBMCs, taken before TCRalphabeta/CD19-depleted stem cell transplant. The rearrangement links TRBV20-1 to TRBJ2-1; a weak D match, TRBD1 (5 bases). The sequence was obtained from a girl aged 2 to 9 with aplastic anemia, due to receive a stem cell transplant. In DNA form, the CDR3 reads TGCAGTGCTAGAGGGGGCTTGTACAATGAGCAGTTCTTC. The encoded protein is CSARGGLYNEQFF.